This paragraph covers one TCR beta chain sequence. As yet, its antigen is unknown. Culture lasted under 13 days before CD4+ T cell isolation. Two-dose vaccination with either BNT162b2 or mRNA-1273 was given to the participants. Replacing half the medium with IL-2 medium was done on days 3 and 7. This sample is drawn from a study of vaccination effects on CD4 cells after COVID-19. Across the whole study: It was a median of 72 days after the second dose that post-vaccine samples were obtained. General study findings and limits: Vaccine-induced clones in healthy vaccinees cross-reacted with common cold coronaviruses in only 1 of 255 cases.

Some clones are missing from TCRdb's copy, which holds only in-frame ones; the method was immunoSEQ multiplex PCR. The data contain 45,000 or so clones, about 70% of them singletons. Germline lookup yields CDR1 KGHDR and CDR2 SFDVKD. The CDR3 sequence is 15 residues long. Trimming stripped 2 bases from V and 2 bases from J, with 11 bases between. The TCR was taken from a human donor who received a COVID-19 vaccine. The sequenced sample was CD4+ T cells from PBMCs cultured without peptide, obtained after COVID-19 vaccination. This chain links TRBV24-1 with TRBJ2-5, with a weak D call TRBD2 (6 bases). DNA of the CDR3: TGTGCCACCAGTGATTCGCGGGGCGGACAAGAGACCCAGTACTTC. It encodes CATSDSRGGQETQYF.